This is a list of T cell receptor beta chains from one sample in a study of blood T cells in healthy people across ages. TCRdb independently ran MiXCR on the 5' RACE reads; one entry per CDR3 protein. Of 450,000 to 600,000 distinct CDR3 sequences in the sample, roughly a quarter are singletons; the top ten hold roughly 3.5%. These sequences were also reported in another study, on T cells of mothers and their children.

Specimen: blood. All receptors derive from a boy younger than 10 in good health. CDR3s include the opening cysteine and the closing phenylalanine or tryptophan. The order of the fields is clone size, J gene, D gene, V gene, CDR3 length, CDR3 DNA, CDR3 protein. The D gene is left open where the match is weak. Clone size is shown for a subset of rows, as once, few, many or a class of expanded clone.

>NA|TRBJ1-1|TRBD1|TRBV6-2/TRBV6-3|13
TGTGCCAGCAGTAGGACTCACAGGGGTGAAGCTTTCTTT
CASSRTHRGEAFF
>few|TRBJ1-1|TRBD1|TRBV27|15
TGTGCCAGCAGTTTAACGACAGGGTCGGGCACTGAAGCTTTCTTT
CASSLTTGSGTEAFF
>NA|TRBJ1-5|NA|TRBV7-2|14
TGTGCCAGCAGCTTAGTGTCAGGGGATCAGCCCCAGCATTTT
CASSLVSGDQPQHF
>NA|TRBJ2-3|NA|TRBV5-1|14
TGCGCCAGCAGCTTGGGCGGGGTCACAGATACGCAGTATTTT
CASSLGGVTDTQYF
>NA|TRBJ2-1|TRBD2|TRBV5-4|16
TGTGCCAGCAGCTTGACCGGGAGGGGGTCCTACAATGAGCAGTTCTTC
CASSLTGRGSYNEQFF
>NA|TRBJ2-5|TRBD2|TRBV20-1|15
TGCAGTGCTAGAGGAACTAGCGGACCTCAAGAGACCCAGTACTTC
CSARGTSGPQETQYF
>few|TRBJ2-2|NA|TRBV29-1|15
TGCAGCGTTGAGTTGACAGACCCGAACACCGGGGAGCTGTTTTTT
CSVELTDPNTGELFF
>few|TRBJ2-5|TRBD1|TRBV14|16
TGTGCCAGCAGCCCGACAGGGGGCGACGCTTGGGAGACCCAGTACTTC
CASSPTGGDAWETQYF
>NA|TRBJ2-7|NA|TRBV6-2/TRBV6-3|14
TGTGCCAGCAGATACGCAGGAGAATACTACGAGCAGTACTTC
CASRYAGEYYEQYF
>NA|TRBJ1-1|NA|TRBV5-6|17
TGTGCCAGCAGCTCCACGGGACAAGCTATCCTGGACACTGAAGCTTTCTTT
CASSSTGQAILDTEAFF
>NA|TRBJ1-2|NA|TRBV12-3/TRBV12-4|14
TGTGCCAGCAGAACCACCGGGACCAACTATGGCTACACCTTC
CASRTTGTNYGYTF
>few|TRBJ2-5|NA|TRBV6-5|12
TGTGCCAGCAGAGACAATAGGGAGACCCAGTACTTC
CASRDNRETQYF
>NA|TRBJ1-1|TRBD1|TRBV7-9|15
TGTGCCAGCAGCTTAGGTTCCGGGACAGGCTCTGAAGCTTTCTTT
CASSLGSGTGSEAFF
>NA|TRBJ1-2|NA|TRBV29-1|12
TGCAGCGTTGACAGCTCAAACTATGGCTACACCTTC
CSVDSSNYGYTF
>many|TRBJ2-5|TRBD2|TRBV3-1|17
TGTGCCAGCACCCCAAGGGCGAGCGGGGGTTTCCAAGAGACCCAGTACTTC
CASTPRASGGFQETQYF
>few|TRBJ2-5|NA|TRBV20-1|13
TGCAGTGCTAGAAAATTCAGCGGGGAGACCCAGTACTTC
CSARKFSGETQYF